This T cell receptor beta chain was sequenced during a study of blood T cell repertoires in COVID-19. Study information: Samples of COVID-19 (acute and convalescent) were obtained from the United States, Italy and Spain.

The method was immunoSEQ multiplex PCR; TCRdb's version includes in-frame clones alone and lacks a portion of them. Of more than 300,000 clones in the sample, about 87% were seen once. The CDR3 is 17 residues long. Trimming took 1 base from V and 7 from J; bases not matched to a gene: 14. Germline V gene sequence: CDR1 SNHLY, CDR2 FYNNEI. Sequenced sample: peripheral blood. The chain employs TRBV2 and TRBJ1-2; the match to TRBD1 covers 8 bases. The sequence came from a woman aged 45-65 years with COVID-19, enrolled during active disease. In nucleotides, the CDR3 is TGTGCCAGCAGTGAAGACGCCCTGGGGGCAGGGGGCGTTGGCTACACCTTC. Protein product: CASSEDALGAGGVGYTF.